The T cell receptor (beta chain) described here comes from a study of Graves' ophthalmopathy and Graves' hyperthyroidism. Amplification of TCR beta CDR3 regions used RNA transcripts. The library came from an HTBI-primed first-round RT-PCR and a second-round multiplex PCR. TCRdb reprocessed the multiplex PCR reads with MiXCR, giving one entry per CDR3 protein. Here the sample spans around 1.1 million distinct CDR3 sequences, about two fifths being singletons. Germline V gives CDR1 SGHTA, CDR2 FQGTGA. CDR3 length equals 13 residues. V gave up 5 bases and J gave up 6 bases, with 10 bases separating them.

This receptor was identified in an adult man with Graves' hyperthyroidism. What was sequenced was peripheral blood or thyroid tissue (not recorded which). The rearrangement uses TRBV7-3 and TRBJ1-4; D is uncertain. The CDR3 region is CASSKAKDEKLFF. The CDR3 bases are TGTGCCAGCAGCAAGGCCAAGGATGAAAAACTGTTTTTT. Combining the CDR3 with reference TRBV7-3 and TRBJ1-4 gives the whole variable domain GAGVSQTPSNKVTEKGKYVELRCDPISGHTALYWYRQSLGQGPEFLIYFQGTGAADDSGLPNDRFFAVRPEGSVSTLKIQRTERGDSAVYLCASSKAKDEKLFFGSGTQLSVL.